The entry below describes one TCR beta chain. What it binds is unknown. The sample belongs to a study of T-cell memory formation after mild COVID-19. Study conclusions and caveats: CD4/CD8 balance held among clones contracting day 15 to 85, and later expanders leaned CD4+.

The V segment lost 5 bases and the J segment 8 bases; nucleotides outside the gene matches: 16. The germline V gene encodes CDR1 LNHDA and CDR2 SQIVND (reference sequence). CDR3 length: 17 amino acids. After 5'RACE with constant-segment primers, TCR alpha and TCR beta cDNA libraries carrying sample barcodes and UMIs were obtained. MiXCR, run by TCRdb on the 5' RACE reads, gives a single entry per CDR3 protein. The sample lists 450,000 to 650,000 distinct CDR3 sequences, about a sixth occurring once. The sequence was obtained from an adult woman who had mild COVID-19 (a few samples of this study predate the infection). Cell type and time point are not known. The sample was PBMCs or a T cell subset sorted from them (not recorded which). The chain couples TRBV19 to TRBJ2-1; 9 bases fit TRBD2. The CDR3 sequence: CASSWREGRSLQYEQFF. CDR3 coding DNA: TGTGCCAGTAGTTGGCGGGAGGGAAGGAGTTTGCAATATGAGCAGTTCTTC.